These 32 T cell receptor beta chains share one sample of origin, sequenced in a study of response to subunit inactivated influenza vaccine. TCRdb analysed the RT-PCR reads with MiXCR anew, one entry per CDR3 protein. The repertoire holds more than 150,000 distinct CDR3 sequences, with 9.2% as singletons. The material sequenced was non-naive T cells sorted from PBMCs, taken on the day of vaccination. Every receptor here comes from a man over 45 who received an inactivated influenza vaccine.

This clonotype was seen a handful of times. CDR3 loop: CASSVAPHTGELFF. In nucleotides, the CDR3 is TGTGCCAGCAGCGTGGCCCCACACACCGGGGAGCTGTTTTTT. J is TRBJ2-2 and V is TRBV9; D is ambiguous. The CDR3 has 14 amino acids. In germline, CDR1 is SGDLS, CDR2 YYNGEE. The V and J ends lost 2 bases and 3 bases respectively, with 8 bases between them. Looking up the rest from reference TRBV9 and TRBJ2-2 gives the full variable domain: DSGVTQTPKHLITATGQRVTLRCSPRSGDLSVYWYQQSLDQGLQFLIQYYNGEERAKGNILERFSAQQFPDLHSELNLSSLELGDSALYFCASSVAPHTGELFFGEGSRLTVL.

The V and J genes are TRBV20-1 and TRBJ2-3; 9 bases align to TRBD2. There are 15 residues in the CDR3. V trimming: 4 bases; J trimming: 2 bases; junction bases outside the gene matches: 7. Germline V gene sequence: CDR1 DFQATT, CDR2 SNEGSKA (reference sequence). For the CDR3, the DNA is TGCAGTGCTACCACCGGGACTAGCCCCACAGATACGCAGTATTTT. Its protein is CSATTGTSPTDTQYF.

At least ten counts were recorded for this clonotype. The CDR3 region is CASSLALGAGELFF. The CDR3 DNA is TGTGCCAGCAGCTTAGCGCTGGGGGCCGGGGAGCTGTTTTTT. The gene calls are TRBV7-8 and TRBJ2-2; D might be TRBD1 or TRBD2, each matching 5 bases. Deletions cut 0 bases from V and 6 bases from J, with 8 bases between. The CDR3 is made up of 14 amino acids. Germline assignment: CDR1 SGHVS and CDR2 FQNEAQ. Variable domain in full (rest from reference TRBV7-8 and TRBJ2-2): GAGVSQSPRYKVAKRGQDVALRCDPISGHVSLFWYQQALGQGPEFLTYFQNEAQLDKSGLPSDRFFAERPEGSVSTLKIQRTQQEDSAVYLCASSLALGAGELFFGEGSRLTVL.

This clonotype was observed a few times. V and J are TRBV9 and TRBJ2-1, with D perhaps being TRBD1 or TRBD2 (5 bases each). Germline loops: CDR1 SGDLS, CDR2 YYNGEE. This CDR3 has 13 amino acids. Trimming left V 0 bases short and J 8 bases short, with 9 bases between. The CDR3 here is CASSVDGGYEQFF. DNA for the CDR3: TGTGCCAGCAGCGTAGATGGGGGATATGAGCAGTTCTTC.

V gene TRBV5-1 combines with J gene TRBJ2-2; tentatively, D is TRBD1 (6 bases). V lost 3 bases to trimming and J lost 5 bases, with 14 bases between them. Germline lookup yields CDR1 SGHRS and CDR2 YFSETQ. CDR3 length: 15 amino acids. In DNA, the CDR3 is TGCGCCAGCAGCTGGGGTCTACAGGGAACCGGGGAGCTGTTTTTT. Protein sequence: CASSWGLQGTGELFF.

This chain uses TRBV6-2 or TRBV6-3 with TRBJ1-2; 12 positions match TRBD1. In germline, CDR1 is MNHEY, CDR2 SVGEGT. Trimming took 6 bases from V and 8 from J; bases not matched to a gene: 7. CDR3 length equals 14 residues. CDR3 region: CASSPGTGGLGYTF. The DNA for the CDR3 is TGTGCCAGCAGCCCCGGGACAGGGGGCTTGGGCTACACCTTC.

V usage is TRBV20-1 and J usage is TRBJ1-5; TRBD1 matches 12 bases. The CDR3 runs to 13 residues. V lost 7 bases and J lost 4; bases outside the gene matches: 2. Germline values: CDR1 DFQATT, CDR2 SNEGSKA (reference sequence). The chain's CDR3 is CSVGQGANQPQHF. The CDR3 nucleotides read TGCAGTGTGGGACAGGGGGCGAATCAGCCCCAGCATTTT.

This clonotype was seen at least ten times. V and J are TRBV11-2 and TRBJ2-1; D gene uncertain. Germline values: CDR1 SGHAT, CDR2 FQNNGV. The CDR3 spans 13 residues. Trimming shortened V by 8 bases and J by 1 base, and 9 bases separated the two germline ends. The DNA for the CDR3 is TGTGCCAGCGGGATTTGGTCCTACAATGAGCAGTTCTTC. This codes for CASGIWSYNEQFF.

This chain uses TRBV9 with TRBJ2-5, with 8 bases aligning to TRBD1. Germline V gene data show CDR1 as SGDLS and CDR2 as YYNGEE. V lost 4 bases, J lost 1 base, and 9 bases stayed unmatched. The CDR3 has 16 residues. The CDR3 sequence is CASSPRTGLTQETQYF. CDR3 nucleotide sequence: TGTGCCAGCAGCCCCCGGACAGGGTTAACCCAAGAGACCCAGTACTTC.

This clonotype has more than one count but fewer than ten. The V gene is TRBV20-1, the J gene TRBJ2-5, with 9 bases matching TRBD2. Germline CDR1 DFQATT, CDR2 SNEGSKA (reference sequence). This CDR3 has 15 residues. The V and J ends lost 3 bases and 0 bases, in that order; junction bases with no gene match: 5. The CDR3 nucleotides read TGCAGTGCTAGGGTAACTAGCGGGTACCAAGAGACCCAGTACTTC. Its protein product is CSARVTSGYQETQYF.

This clonotype was seen at least ten times. The chain combines TRBV10-3 with TRBJ1-6, with D possibly being TRBD1 (5 bases). CDR1 and CDR2 from the germline V gene are ENHRY and SYGVKD. The CDR3 consists of 13 residues. The V end lost 0 bases, the J end lost 9 bases, and 6 bases lay between the germline ends. CDR3 in amino acids: CAISESTVSPLHF. CDR3 sequence (DNA): TGTGCCATCAGTGAGTCGACAGTTTCACCCCTCCACTTT.

This clonotype was seen a handful of times. Written as DNA, the CDR3 is TGTGCCACCGCAAGCACGGCGAACACCGGGGAGCTGTTTTTT. Its translation is CATASTANTGELFF. The rearrangement joins TRBV24-1 to TRBJ2-2; D uncertain. Per the germline V gene, CDR1 is KGHDR and CDR2 is SFDVKD. Trimming took off 9 bases at V and 0 bases at J, with 10 bases between the two ends. This CDR3 has 14 residues.

This clonotype was observed a few times. The chain uses TRBV5-5 and TRBJ2-5; the D gene is possibly TRBD1 (5 bases). Germline loops: CDR1 SGHKS, CDR2 YYEKEE (reference sequence). V lost 4 bases, J lost 0 bases, and 7 bases lay in between. This CDR3 has 13 residues. The CDR3 spells CASSGRDQETQYF. In DNA form, the CDR3 reads TGTGCCAGCAGCGGCAGGGACCAAGAGACCCAGTACTTC.

This clonotype was counted a few times. The rearrangement joins TRBV7-9 to TRBJ2-3; D uncertain. Trimming removed 5 bases at V and 2 bases at J, with 11 bases between. The CDR3 totals 14 residues. Looked up from germline, CDR1 is SEHNR and CDR2 is FQNEAQ (reference sequence). The CDR3: CASSARHNTDTQYF. The CDR3 bases are TGTGCCAGCAGCGCCCGACATAACACAGATACGCAGTATTTT.

This clonotype has ten or more counts. The genes are TRBV5-1 and TRBJ2-1; TRBD2 agrees at 13 bases. Per the germline V gene, CDR1 is SGHRS and CDR2 is YFSETQ. V lost 3 bases, J lost 3 bases, and 6 bases stayed unmatched. This CDR3 has 17 residues. For the CDR3, the DNA is TGCGCCAGCAGCTGGGGGACTAGCGGGACCGGCTACAATGAGCAGTTCTTC. Protein sequence: CASSWGTSGTGYNEQFF.

This clonotype was detected many times. J is TRBJ2-2 and V is TRBV7-8; no firm D call. The CDR3 is made up of 13 amino acids. Germline V gene sequence: CDR1 SGHVS, CDR2 FQNEAQ. The V gene lost 1 base and the J gene lost 6 bases, with 6 bases spanning the gap. CDR3 protein: CASSLVGPGELFF. DNA for the CDR3: TGTGCCAGCAGCTTAGTAGGCCCCGGGGAGCTGTTTTTT.

Only a few counts were recorded for this clonotype. V usage is TRBV12-3 or TRBV12-4 and J usage is TRBJ1-4; D uncertain. This CDR3 region has 15 residues. V dropped 4 bases and J dropped 4 bases, with 13 bases sitting between them. This CDR3 reads CASSSRRKNNEKLFF. The CDR3 coding sequence is TGTGCCAGCAGTTCACGGCGGAAGAATAATGAAAAACTGTTTTTT.

The chain is built from TRBV18 and TRBJ2-3, with D hard to call. The CDR3 covers 16 residues. V lost 0 bases and J lost 0, with 10 bases in between. Germline lookup yields CDR1 KGHSH and CDR2 LQKENI. This CDR3 reads CASSPPVASSTDTQYF. The CDR3 DNA reads as TGTGCCAGCTCACCACCGGTGGCCTCCAGCACAGATACGCAGTATTTT. Filled out from reference TRBV18 and TRBJ2-3, the complete variable domain reads NAGVMQNPRHLVRRRGQEARLRCSPMKGHSHVYWYRQLPEEGLKFMVYLQKENIIDESGMPKERFSAEFPKEGPSILRIQQVVRGDSAAYFCASSPPVASSTDTQYFGPGTRLTVL.

For this clonotype: Germline is not matched at one junction end, which may reflect a read error. The CDR3 region has the DNA TGTGCCTGCAGTTATAAGGGCGGGGTATACTCCTACGAGCAGTACTTC. It specifies CACSYKGGVYSYEQYF. The V gene is TRBV6-2 or TRBV6-3, the J gene TRBJ2-7; tentatively, D is TRBD2 (6 bases). The CDR3 is 16 amino acids. Germline V lookup: CDR1 MNHEY, CDR2 SVGEGT.

This clonotype was observed at least ten times. The V gene is TRBV10-2, the J gene TRBJ2-5, with a weak D call TRBD1 (6 bases). The CDR3 is 14 amino acids. V was cut by 4 bases and J by 5 bases, with 14 bases left in between. Germline V gives CDR1 WSHSY, CDR2 SAAADI. The DNA for the CDR3 is TGCGCCAGCAGTGTAGCCAGCCAGGGGGAGACCCAGTACTTC. Its protein product is CASSVASQGETQYF.

This clonotype was detected only once. It may be a read error: a sequence one base away is much more abundant. CDR3: CASSPGLGANVLTF. Written as DNA, the CDR3 is TGTGCCAGCAGCCCAGGGTTAGGGGCCAACGTCCTGACTTTC. This chain uses TRBV5-6 with TRBJ2-6, with TRBD1 as a possible D gene (5 bases). Germline-derived CDR1 and CDR2 are SGHDT and YYEEEE. V was pared by 4 bases and J by 4 bases, with 9 bases between. The CDR3 covers 14 residues.

This chain connects TRBV15 to TRBJ1-1; D remains unclear. Germline values: CDR1 LNHNV, CDR2 YYDKDF (reference sequence). The CDR3 has 13 residues. Trimming took off 9 bases at V and 3 bases at J, with 14 bases between the two ends. In nucleotides, the CDR3 is TGTGCCACGGGAACTCAGGTAGACACTGAAGCTTTCTTT. Its translation: CATGTQVDTEAFF.

This chain connects TRBV30 to TRBJ2-7, with a tentative D call TRBD2 (5 bases). Per germline, CDR1 GTSNPN and CDR2 SVGIG (reference sequence). V gave up 0 bases and J gave up 7 bases, with 16 bases separating them. This CDR3 is built from 14 residues. CDR3 bases: TGTGCCTGGAGTGTCAAGGGTTTCGGAGGAGAGCAGTACTTC. Protein product: CAWSVKGFGGEQYF.

The table lists this clonotype with many counts. The chain has TRBV7-2 and TRBJ2-5; D is ambiguous. V lost 3 bases and J 7 bases, leaving 12 bases between the germline ends. The germline V gene encodes CDR1 SGHTA and CDR2 FQGNSA. The CDR3 extends over 13 amino acids. The CDR3 nucleotides are TGTGCCAGCAGCTTCCAAGAGTTGGGGACCCAGTACTTC. Protein: CASSFQELGTQYF.

At least ten counts were recorded for this clonotype. The genes are TRBV20-1 and TRBJ1-4; 7 nucleotides line up with TRBD1. Unmatched junction bases numbered 11, after V lost 5 bases and J lost 8 bases. Germline CDR1 and CDR2: DFQATT and SNEGSKA (reference sequence). This CDR3 spans 14 amino acids. The CDR3 here is CSAAPTGIEEKLFF. As DNA, the CDR3 is TGCAGTGCTGCCCCGACAGGGATAGAAGAAAAACTGTTTTTT.

CDR3 amino acids: CASSPSGARNIQYF. CDR3 DNA sequence: TGTGCCAGCTCACCATCGGGGGCCCGAAACATTCAGTACTTC. V and J are TRBV18 and TRBJ2-4; D might be TRBD1 or TRBD2, each matching 6 bases. The CDR3 has 14 residues. V shed 2 bases and J shed 6 bases, with 11 bases lying between them. Germline V lookup: CDR1 KGHSH, CDR2 LQKENI.

This clonotype came up many times. The V and J genes are TRBV7-2 and TRBJ2-1; D assignment may be TRBD1 or TRBD2 (5 bases each). The CDR3 extends over 15 amino acids. V shed 5 bases and J shed 14 bases, with 25 bases lying between them. In germline, CDR1 is SGHTA, CDR2 FQGNSA. As DNA, the CDR3 is TGTGCCAGCAGCCCAGAAGGTGGTGGTGAGGGGTTAAAGTTCTTC. Translating gives CASSPEGGGEGLKFF.

This clonotype was recorded a few times. This rearrangement joins TRBV6-2 or TRBV6-3 to TRBJ1-2; D perhaps matches TRBD1 (6 bases). This CDR3 is built from 15 residues. Trimming cost V 7 bases and J 8 bases, with 23 bases left between them. Per germline, CDR1 MNHEY and CDR2 SVGEGT. The CDR3 DNA sequence: TGTGCCAGCACCAAAAGAGGGGGTCTGTCGCAGGGCTACACCTTC. It codes for CASTKRGGLSQGYTF.

This clonotype was counted ten times or more. The chain joins TRBV3-1 to TRBJ2-1; D might be TRBD2 (6 bases). V was cut by 1 base and J by 7 bases, with 11 bases left in between. CDR1 is LGHDT, CDR2 YNNKEL, per germline (reference sequence). The CDR3 covers 14 residues. The CDR3 coding sequence is TGTGCCAGCAGCCAAGGGCTAGCGAAAAATGAGCAGTTCTTC. Protein sequence: CASSQGLAKNEQFF.

This clonotype occurred many times. The rearrangement joins TRBV12-3 or TRBV12-4 to TRBJ2-3; D might be TRBD2 (5 bases). V was clipped by 4 bases and J by 10 bases, with 15 bases between them. The CDR3 contains 13 residues. The CDR3 coding sequence is TGTGCCAGCAGTTCCCGGGAAGCCCCTTCGCAGTATTTT. It yields the protein CASSSREAPSQYF.

This clonotype was picked up many times. This chain links TRBV20-1 with TRBJ2-4, with D maybe TRBD1 (6 bases). Trimming shortened V by 0 bases and J by 0 bases, and 9 bases separated the two germline ends. The CDR3 is made up of 15 amino acids. Germline V gives CDR1 DFQATT, CDR2 SNEGSKA (reference sequence). The DNA of the CDR3 is TGCAGTGCTAGAGAGGACAGTCAAGCCAAAAACATTCAGTACTTC. This gives the protein CSAREDSQAKNIQYF.

This clonotype was seen more than once but under ten times. The CDR3 bases are TGCGCCAGCAGTCCTACAGGGTTCAGGGAAAAACTGTTTTTT. This encodes CASSPTGFREKLFF. The genes are TRBV4-1 and TRBJ1-4; the D gene is possibly TRBD1 (6 bases). Germline-derived CDR1 and CDR2 are MGHRA and YSYEKL. Trimming cost V 6 bases and J 8 bases, with 16 bases left between them. This CDR3 is 14 amino acids long.